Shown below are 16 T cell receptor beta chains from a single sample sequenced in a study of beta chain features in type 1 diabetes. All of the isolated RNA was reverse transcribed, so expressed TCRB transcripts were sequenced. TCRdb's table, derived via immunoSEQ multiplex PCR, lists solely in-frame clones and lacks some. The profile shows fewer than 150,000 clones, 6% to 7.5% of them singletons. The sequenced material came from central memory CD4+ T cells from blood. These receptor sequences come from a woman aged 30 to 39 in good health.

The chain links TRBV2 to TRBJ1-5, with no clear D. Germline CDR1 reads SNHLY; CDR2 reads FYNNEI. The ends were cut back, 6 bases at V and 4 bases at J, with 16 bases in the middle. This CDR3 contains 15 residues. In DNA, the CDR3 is TGTGCCAGCAGGGTAAATGGACGGGGAAATCAGCCCCAGCATTTT. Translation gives CASRVNGRGNQPQHF.

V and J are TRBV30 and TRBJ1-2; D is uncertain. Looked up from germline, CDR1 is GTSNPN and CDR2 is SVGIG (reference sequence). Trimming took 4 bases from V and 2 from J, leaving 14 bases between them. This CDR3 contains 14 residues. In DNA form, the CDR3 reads TGTGCCTGGACAGCCAGCGGGAAAAACTATGGCTACACCTTC. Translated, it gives CAWTASGKNYGYTF.

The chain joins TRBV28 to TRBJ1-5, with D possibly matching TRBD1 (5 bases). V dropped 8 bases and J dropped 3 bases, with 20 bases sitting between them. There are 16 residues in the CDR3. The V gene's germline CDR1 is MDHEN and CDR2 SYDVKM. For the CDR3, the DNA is TGTGCCAGCCAGGGTCGGAAGTGGGGCTTCAATCAGCCCCAGCATTTT. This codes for CASQGRKWGFNQPQHF.

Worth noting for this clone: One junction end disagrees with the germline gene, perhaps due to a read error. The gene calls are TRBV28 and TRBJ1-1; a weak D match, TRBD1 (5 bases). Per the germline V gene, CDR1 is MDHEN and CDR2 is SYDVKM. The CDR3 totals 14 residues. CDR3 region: CASSLRQGATVAFF. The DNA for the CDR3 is TGTGCCAGCAGTTTACGCCAGGGCGCCACTGTAGCTTTCTTT.

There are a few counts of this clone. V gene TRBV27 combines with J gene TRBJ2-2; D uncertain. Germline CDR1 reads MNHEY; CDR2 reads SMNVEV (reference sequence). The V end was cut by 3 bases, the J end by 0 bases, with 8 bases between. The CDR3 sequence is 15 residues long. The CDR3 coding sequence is TGTGCCAGCAGTTTTTCGAGAACGAACACCGGGGAGCTGTTTTTT. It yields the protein CASSFSRTNTGELFF.

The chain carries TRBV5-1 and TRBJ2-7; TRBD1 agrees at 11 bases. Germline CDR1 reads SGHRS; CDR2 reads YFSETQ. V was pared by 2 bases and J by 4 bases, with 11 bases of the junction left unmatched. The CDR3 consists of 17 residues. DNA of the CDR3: TGCGCCAGCAGCTTAGCCCCAACCGGGACAGGGGGATACGAGCAGTACTTC. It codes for CASSLAPTGTGGYEQYF.

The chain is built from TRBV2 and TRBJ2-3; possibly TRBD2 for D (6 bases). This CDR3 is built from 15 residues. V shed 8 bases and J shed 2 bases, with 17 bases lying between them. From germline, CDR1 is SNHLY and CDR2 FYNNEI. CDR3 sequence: CASGPSGEVTDTQYF. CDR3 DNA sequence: TGTGCCAGCGGTCCCTCGGGAGAAGTCACAGATACGCAGTATTTT.

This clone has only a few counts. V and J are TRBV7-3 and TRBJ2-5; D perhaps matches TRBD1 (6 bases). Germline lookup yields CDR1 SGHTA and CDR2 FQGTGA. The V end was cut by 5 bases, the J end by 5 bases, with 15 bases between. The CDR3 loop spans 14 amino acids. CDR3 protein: CASSPTTGSETQYF. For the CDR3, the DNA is TGTGCCAGCAGCCCCACTACAGGGTCGGAGACCCAGTACTTC. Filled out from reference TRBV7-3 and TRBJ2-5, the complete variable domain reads GAGVSQTPSNKVTEKGKYVELRCDPISGHTALYWYRQSLGQGPEFLIYFQGTGAADDSGLPNDRFFAVRPEGSVSTLKIQRTERGDSAVYLCASSPTTGSETQYFGPGTRLLVL.

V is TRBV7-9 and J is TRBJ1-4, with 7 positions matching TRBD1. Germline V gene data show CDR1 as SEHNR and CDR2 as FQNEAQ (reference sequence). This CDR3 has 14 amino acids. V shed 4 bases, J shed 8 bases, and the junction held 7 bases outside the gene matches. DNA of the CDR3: TGTGCCAGCAGCTCCACAGGGGTTGGGGAAAAACTGTTTTTT. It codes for CASSSTGVGEKLFF.

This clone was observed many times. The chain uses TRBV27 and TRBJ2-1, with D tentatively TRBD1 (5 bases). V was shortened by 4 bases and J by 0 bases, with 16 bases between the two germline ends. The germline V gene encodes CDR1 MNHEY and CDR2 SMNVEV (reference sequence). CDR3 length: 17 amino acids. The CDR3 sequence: CASSSSRQTSSYNEQFF. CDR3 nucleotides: TGTGCCAGCAGTTCCTCCAGACAGACAAGCTCCTACAATGAGCAGTTCTTC.

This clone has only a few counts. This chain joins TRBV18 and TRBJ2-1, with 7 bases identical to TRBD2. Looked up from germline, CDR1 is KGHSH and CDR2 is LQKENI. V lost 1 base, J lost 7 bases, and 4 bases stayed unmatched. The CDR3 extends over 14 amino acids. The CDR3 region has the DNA TGTGCCAGCTCACCACAGCGGGAATGGAATGAGCAGTTCTTC. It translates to CASSPQREWNEQFF.

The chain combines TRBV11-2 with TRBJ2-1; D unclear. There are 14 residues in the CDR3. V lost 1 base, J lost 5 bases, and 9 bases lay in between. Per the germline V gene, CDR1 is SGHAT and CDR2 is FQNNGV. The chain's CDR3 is CASSLALSDNEQFF. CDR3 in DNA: TGTGCCAGCAGCTTAGCTCTTTCAGACAATGAGCAGTTCTTC.

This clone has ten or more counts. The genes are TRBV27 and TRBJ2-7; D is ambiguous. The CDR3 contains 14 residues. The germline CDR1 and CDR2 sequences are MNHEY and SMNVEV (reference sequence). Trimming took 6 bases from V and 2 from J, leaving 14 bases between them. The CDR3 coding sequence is TGTGCCAGCAGGTACAATCTGCTTACCTACGAGCAGTACTTC. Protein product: CASRYNLLTYEQYF.

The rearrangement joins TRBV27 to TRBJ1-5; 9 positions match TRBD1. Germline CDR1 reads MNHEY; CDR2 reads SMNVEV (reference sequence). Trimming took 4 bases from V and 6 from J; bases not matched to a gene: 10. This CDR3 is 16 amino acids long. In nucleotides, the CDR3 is TGTGCCAGCAGTTCCTTATACAGGGGGCCGGGTCAGCCCCAGCATTTT. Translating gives CASSSLYRGPGQPQHF.

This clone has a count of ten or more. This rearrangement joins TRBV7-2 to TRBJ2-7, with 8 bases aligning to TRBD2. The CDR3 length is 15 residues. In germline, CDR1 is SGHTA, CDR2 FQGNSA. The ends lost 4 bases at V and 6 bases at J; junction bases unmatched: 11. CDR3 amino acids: CASSSLIGRALEQYF. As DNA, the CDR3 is TGTGCCAGCAGCTCACTAATCGGGAGGGCCCTCGAGCAGTACTTC.

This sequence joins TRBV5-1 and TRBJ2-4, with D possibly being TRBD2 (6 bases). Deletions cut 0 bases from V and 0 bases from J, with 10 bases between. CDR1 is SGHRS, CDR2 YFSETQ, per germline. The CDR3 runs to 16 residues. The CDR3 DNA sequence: TGCGCCAGCAGCTTGGCCGGAGCGGGAGCCAAAAACATTCAGTACTTC. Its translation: CASSLAGAGAKNIQYF.